What follows are 21 T cell receptor beta chains derived from one specimen sequenced in a study of molecular identifiers for immune sequencing clone quantification. Using its own MiXCR run on the PCR reads, TCRdb lists one record per CDR3 protein. The table shows over 600,000 distinct CDR3 sequences, with around 20% occurring only once. Sequencing input: naive CD8+ T cells from blood, with Jurkat cell RNA spiked in. Noted subset: FACS-sorted CD8+CD4-CCR7+CD45RA+ naive T cells. All receptors derive from a human donor in good health. Some libraries in this study had Jurkat cell RNA spiked in.

This clonotype has ten or more counts. V usage is TRBV12-3 or TRBV12-4 and J usage is TRBJ1-5; no definite D call. CDR3 size: 17 residues. V lost 4 bases to trimming and J lost 4 bases, with 20 bases between them. The CDR3, as DNA: TGTGCCAGCAGTTCATCCGGGATAAATCCAAGGAATCAGCCCCAGCATTTT. It translates to CASSSSGINPRNQPQHF.

This clonotype was seen just once. This chain connects TRBV5-6 to TRBJ1-4; no definite D call. This CDR3 has 12 amino acids. The germline V gene encodes CDR1 SGHDT and CDR2 YYEEEE. Trimming cost V 5 bases and J 8 bases, with 10 bases left between them. For the CDR3, the DNA is TGTGCCAGCAGTCTAACACACGAAAAACTGTTTTTT. Amino acids: CASSLTHEKLFF.

The V call is TRBV5-6, the J call TRBJ2-2; the D is unclear. Trimming shortened V by 0 bases and J by 0 bases, and 18 bases separated the two germline ends. There are 19 residues in the CDR3. CDR1 is SGHDT, CDR2 YYEEEE, per germline. The CDR3 nucleotides are TGTGCCAGCAGCTTGGAGAGCGACATCCCGCGCCCGAACACCGGGGAGCTGTTTTTT. Its translation is CASSLESDIPRPNTGELFF.

This clonotype has at least ten counts. The rearrangement uses TRBV19 and TRBJ2-4; TRBD1 aligns across 10 bases. Germline V CDR1 and CDR2: LNHDA, SQIVND (reference sequence). This CDR3 is 15 amino acids long. J lost 7 bases, V lost 1 base, and 4 bases had no gene match. CDR3 sequence: CASSIGDRGSNIQYF. The CDR3 DNA sequence: TGTGCCAGTAGTATAGGGGACAGGGGATCCAACATTCAGTACTTC.

The sample holds a few counts of this clonotype. This rearrangement joins TRBV3-1 to TRBJ2-5; D uncertain. CDR3 length: 13 amino acids. CDR1 and CDR2 from the germline V gene are LGHDT and YNNKEL (reference sequence). V was trimmed by 0 bases and J by 0 bases, leaving 2 bases between them. CDR3 region: CASSQENQETQYF. The CDR3 DNA reads TGTGCCAGCAGCCAAGAAAACCAAGAGACCCAGTACTTC.

This clonotype was detected only a few times. The chain combines TRBV5-1 with TRBJ1-1; D might be TRBD1 (5 bases). The germline V gene has CDR1 SGHRS and CDR2 YFSETQ. This CDR3 has 16 residues. V was clipped by 0 bases and J by 0 bases, with 12 bases between them. The CDR3 DNA follows: TGCGCCAGCAGCTTGGGCGGTCGGGGCCTGAACACTGAAGCTTTCTTT. Translation: CASSLGGRGLNTEAFF.

As regards this clonotype: Possible read error: a much larger clone is one base away. The rearrangement links TRBV4-1 to TRBJ2-7; TRBD1 matches 8 bases. V dropped 4 bases and J dropped 2; count of bases not matched to a gene: 7. CDR3 length equals 15 residues. Per the germline V gene, CDR1 is MGHRA and CDR2 is YSYEKL. The CDR3 here is CASSRDRGQAYEQYF. CDR3 sequence (DNA): TGCGCCAGCAGCCGAGATCGGGGACAGGCCTACGAGCAGTACTTC.

This clonotype has at least ten counts. The V gene is TRBV9, the J gene TRBJ1-5; TRBD1 is a possible D gene (5 bases). Germline assignment: CDR1 SGDLS and CDR2 YYNGEE. The CDR3 totals 13 residues. Trimming left V 9 bases short and J 3 bases short, with 13 bases between. In DNA, the CDR3 is TGTGCCATTCTGAGGGGACCCAATCAGCCCCAGCATTTT. Protein product: CAILRGPNQPQHF.

This clonotype was recorded at least ten times. The chain couples TRBV6-2 or TRBV6-3 to TRBJ2-5, with D unresolved. Germline V gives CDR1 MNHEY, CDR2 SVGEGT. This CDR3 spans 12 amino acids. Trimming left V 8 bases short and J 6 bases short, with 13 bases between. Here the CDR3 DNA reads TGTGCCAGCTCCCCAGAAGGGAAGACCCAGTACTTC. As protein: CASSPEGKTQYF.

There are many counts of this clonotype. The chain is built from TRBV10-2 and TRBJ2-3, with 13 nucleotides matching TRBD2. Germline V gene data show CDR1 as WSHSY and CDR2 as SAAADI. The CDR3 consists of 16 residues. V gave up 7 bases and J gave up 0 bases; unmatched junction bases: 4. The CDR3 is CASTPLAGGSTDTQYF. The CDR3 DNA reads as TGCGCCAGCACCCCACTAGCGGGGGGGAGCACAGATACGCAGTATTTT.

In the case of this clonotype: A much larger clone is a single base away; this may be a read error. The CDR3: CAWSETGATGELVF. CDR3 DNA: TGTGCCTGGTCGGAGACAGGGGCCACCGGGGAGCTGGTTTTT. The chain carries TRBV30 and TRBJ2-2, with TRBD1 identical over 8 bases. Germline CDR1 and CDR2: GTSNPN and SVGIG (reference sequence). This CDR3 has 14 residues.

This clonotype was found many times. The genes are TRBV10-3 and TRBJ2-7; 8 bases map to TRBD1. CDR1 and CDR2 (germline): ENHRY, SYGVKD. J lost 5 bases, V lost 6 bases, and 3 bases had no gene match. This CDR3 is built from 12 residues. The CDR3 sequence is CAISPGGDEQYF. The CDR3 region has the DNA TGTGCCATCAGCCCAGGGGGCGACGAGCAGTACTTC.

In this sample, this clonotype turned up many times. The rearrangement links TRBV29-1 to TRBJ2-5, with D possibly matching TRBD1 (5 bases). This CDR3 spans 12 amino acids. From germline, CDR1 is SQVTM and CDR2 ANQGSEA. Trimming removed 4 bases from V and 4 bases from J, with 10 bases in between. The CDR3 nucleotides read TGCAGCGTTGGAACAGGCCCAGAGACCCAGTACTTC. Translation: CSVGTGPETQYF.

This clonotype was observed many times. The chain couples TRBV30 to TRBJ2-1, with a possible D match to TRBD2 (5 bases). The V gene's germline CDR1 is GTSNPN and CDR2 SVGIG (reference sequence). The CDR3 runs 10 residues. V was cut by 7 bases and J by 10 bases, with 11 bases left in between. CDR3 DNA sequence: TGTGCCTTATATCAGCGGGAGCAGTTCTTC. Encoded protein: CALYQREQFF.

Notes on this clonotype: Given a much more abundant clone one base away, this may be a read error. The chain links TRBV6-2 or TRBV6-3 to TRBJ1-4, with D perhaps TRBD1 (6 bases). Looked up from germline, CDR1 is MNHEY and CDR2 is SVGEGT. V lost 6 bases and J 7 bases, leaving 18 bases between the germline ends. The CDR3 extends over 15 amino acids. The CDR3 loop is CASSSVQGGLEKLFF. The CDR3 DNA is TGTGCCAGCAGCTCCGTACAGGGAGGTCTTGAAAAACTGTTTTTT.

This clonotype was seen repeatedly, ten times or more. V is TRBV6-5 and J is TRBJ2-1, with 11 bases lining up with TRBD2. Germline V gene data show CDR1 as MNHEY and CDR2 as SVGAGI. The CDR3 sequence is 16 residues long. Trimming at V came to 5 bases and at J to 5 bases, leaving 8 bases not matched to a gene. CDR3 nucleotide sequence: TGTGCCAGCAGTGAACAACTAGCGGGAGAAGACAATGAGCAGTTCTTC. It specifies CASSEQLAGEDNEQFF.

This clonotype came up a few times. The V and J genes are TRBV28 and TRBJ2-7; maybe TRBD1 (6 bases). The V end was cut by 4 bases, the J end by 4 bases, with 17 bases between. CDR1 MDHEN and CDR2 SYDVKM come from the germline V gene. The CDR3 is 15 amino acids. CDR3 DNA sequence: TGTGCCAGCAGTTCCCGGGACACAGGATTATACGAGCAGTACTTC. This sequence encodes CASSSRDTGLYEQYF.

This clonotype was counted many times. This chain joins TRBV28 and TRBJ1-6; D might be TRBD1 (5 bases). Germline lookup yields CDR1 MDHEN and CDR2 SYDVKM. V shed 6 bases and J shed 9 bases, with 15 bases lying between them. The CDR3 sequence is 14 residues long. The CDR3 loop is CASRQRGFGSPLHF. The CDR3 nucleotides read TGTGCCAGCAGACAGAGGGGATTTGGTTCACCCCTCCACTTT.

This clonotype was seen repeatedly, ten times or more. V gene TRBV30 combines with J gene TRBJ2-7; perhaps TRBD1 as D (5 bases). CDR3 length: 12 amino acids. Germline CDR1 is GTSNPN and CDR2 is SVGIG (reference sequence). V dropped 2 bases and J dropped 5 bases, with 10 bases sitting between them. The CDR3 DNA sequence: TGTGCCTGGAGTTCAGGGTCCGACGAGCAGTACTTC. Its translation: CAWSSGSDEQYF.

This clonotype was seen ten or more times. This chain connects TRBV4-3 to TRBJ2-7, with TRBD1 as a possible D gene (6 bases). Germline V gives CDR1 LGHNA, CDR2 YSLEER. Trimming pared 3 bases from V and 6 bases from J, leaving 21 bases between. This CDR3 has 16 residues. The CDR3, as DNA: TGCGCCAGCAGCCAGGCCCGGGACCTCCAGGGGTCCGAGCAGTACTTC. This sequence encodes CASSQARDLQGSEQYF.

Notes on this clonotype: A much bigger clone sits one base away, suggesting this may be a read error. The rearrangement joins TRBV19 to TRBJ2-7; 8 nucleotides agree with TRBD1. CDR3 size: 15 residues. Germline lookup yields CDR1 LNHDA and CDR2 SQIVND (reference sequence). V trimming: 5 bases; J trimming: 2 bases; junction bases outside the gene matches: 8. CDR3 loop: CASSRGTGLPYEQYF. The CDR3 bases are TGTGCCAGTAGTCGCGGGACAGGACTTCCCTACGAGCAGTACTTC.